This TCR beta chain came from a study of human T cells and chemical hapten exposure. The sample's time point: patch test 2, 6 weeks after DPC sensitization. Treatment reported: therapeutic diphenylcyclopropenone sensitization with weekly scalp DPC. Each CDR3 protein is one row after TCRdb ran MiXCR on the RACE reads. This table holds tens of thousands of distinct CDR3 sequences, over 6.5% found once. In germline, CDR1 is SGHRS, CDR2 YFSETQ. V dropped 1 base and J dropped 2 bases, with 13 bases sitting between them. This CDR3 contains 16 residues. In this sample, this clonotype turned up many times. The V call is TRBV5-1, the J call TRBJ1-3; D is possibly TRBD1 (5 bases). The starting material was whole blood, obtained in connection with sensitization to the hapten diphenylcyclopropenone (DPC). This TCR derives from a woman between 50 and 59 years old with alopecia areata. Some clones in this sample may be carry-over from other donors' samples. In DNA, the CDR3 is TGCGCCAGCAGCTTGTCTCCGGGACTCCCTGGAAACACCATATATTTT. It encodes CASSLSPGLPGNTIYF.